Each of the 13 T cell receptor beta chains below was sequenced from the same sample in a study of cytomegalovirus exposure and HLA in healthy donors. PCR primers comprised 60 Vbeta and 13 Jbeta primers. Assay: immunoSEQ multiplex PCR; the TCRdb copy retains only in-frame clones and omits some. The sample has about 100,000 clones; roughly 83% are singletons. The sample taken for sequencing was PBMCs. The receptors derive from a female donor in good health and CMV-seropositive.

This clone was found a few times. This chain connects TRBV6-1 to TRBJ2-7, with 9 bases that match TRBD2. CDR1 and CDR2 from the germline V gene are MNHNS and SASEGT. The CDR3 loop spans 16 amino acids. The ends lost 4 bases at V and 6 bases at J; junction bases unmatched: 13. The CDR3 bases are TGTGCCAGCAGTGGGGCGTTAGCGGGAGCCCAGGGCGAGCAGTACTTC. This encodes CASSGALAGAQGEQYF.

Worth noting for this clone: Other DNA sequences in this sample translate to the same CDR3. The rearrangement joins TRBV5-6 to TRBJ2-7, with D hard to call. The CDR3 has 12 amino acids. Trimming removed 2 bases at V and 5 bases at J, with 8 bases between. CDR1 and CDR2 (germline): SGHDT, YYEEEE. Here the CDR3 reads CASSFGTHEQYF. CDR3 DNA sequence: TGTGCCAGCAGCTTTGGCACCCACGAGCAGTACTTC.

Here the CDR3 DNA reads TGTGCCAGCACCCTGACAGGGACCGGCAATCAGCCCCAGCATTTT. This sequence encodes CASTLTGTGNQPQHF. The gene calls are TRBV6-1 and TRBJ1-5, with TRBD1 identical over 7 bases. CDR3 length: 15 amino acids. Germline V gene lookup returns CDR1 MNHNS and CDR2 SASEGT. V shed 7 bases and J 2 bases; nucleotides not matched to a gene: 8.

Comments on this clone: The sample has other DNA sequences that encode this CDR3 too. The gene calls are TRBV5-1 and TRBJ2-7; 10 bases are shared with TRBD2. V shed 4 bases, J shed 2 bases, and the junction held 6 bases outside the gene matches. Germline V lookup: CDR1 SGHRS, CDR2 YFSETQ. The CDR3 is made up of 15 amino acids. The CDR3 coding sequence is TGCGCCAGCAGCCCATGGACTAGCGGAGCCTACGAGCAGTACTTC. It specifies CASSPWTSGAYEQYF.

This clone has a handful of counts. This chain links TRBV27 with TRBJ1-3; no clear D gene. CDR3 length: 16 amino acids. V lost 3 bases and J lost 4, with 16 bases in between. The germline V gene has CDR1 MNHEY and CDR2 SMNVEV (reference sequence). The CDR3 coding sequence is TGTGCCAGCAGTTTGCGAACCCCTTCGGGGGGAAACACCATATATTTT. Protein product: CASSLRTPSGGNTIYF.

The chain joins TRBV11-3 to TRBJ2-5; a possible D gene is TRBD1 (6 bases). Germline CDR1 is SGHNT and CDR2 is YENEEA. Between the trimmed V and J ends, which lost 5 bases and 4 bases, there was a span of 11 bases. The CDR3 totals 13 residues. CDR3 nucleotides: TGTGCCAGCAGCACCACAGGGTCAGAGACCCAGTACTTC. It yields the protein CASSTTGSETQYF.

The chain is built from TRBV5-1 and TRBJ2-2; the match to TRBD2 covers 11 bases. This CDR3 contains 16 residues. Per the germline V gene, CDR1 is SGHRS and CDR2 is YFSETQ. The junction had 9 bases not matched to a gene; V was cut back by 5 bases and J by 6 bases. CDR3 in amino acids: CASSLTSGAPAGELFF. The CDR3 DNA reads as TGCGCCAGCAGTTTGACTAGCGGGGCCCCTGCCGGGGAGCTGTTTTTT.

This chain connects TRBV9 to TRBJ2-2, with 7 bases that match TRBD1. The CDR3 runs 15 residues. Looked up from germline, CDR1 is SGDLS and CDR2 is YYNGEE. V gave up 3 bases and J gave up 3 bases; unmatched junction bases: 5. This chain's CDR3 is CASSAHRGYTGELFF. The CDR3 nucleotides are TGTGCCAGCAGCGCTCACAGGGGTTACACCGGGGAGCTGTTTTTT.

CDR3 amino acids: CATRGRGSTGELFF. The DNA of the CDR3 is TGTGCCACCCGGGGCAGGGGGTCCACCGGGGAGCTGTTTTTT. The chain uses TRBV6-6 and TRBJ2-2, with 7 positions matching TRBD1. Per the germline V gene, CDR1 is MNHNY and CDR2 is SVGAGI (reference sequence). The V gene end was trimmed by 10 bases and the J gene end by 4 bases; junction bases not matched to a gene: 9. This CDR3 spans 14 amino acids.

This clone was observed once. The rearrangement uses TRBV27 and TRBJ2-7, with D uncertain. The CDR3 has 14 residues. Trimming shortened V by 3 bases and J by 3 bases, and 12 bases separated the two germline ends. Germline CDR1 and CDR2: MNHEY and SMNVEV (reference sequence). CDR3 coding DNA: TGTGCCAGCAGTTTCGGGTCGGCCGGCTACGAGCAGTACTTC. The encoded protein is CASSFGSAGYEQYF.

This clone was counted only a few times. V and J are TRBV4-1 and TRBJ2-3; the match to TRBD2 covers 7 bases. Germline V gene lookup returns CDR1 MGHRA and CDR2 YSYEKL. There are 17 residues in the CDR3. The trim removed 0 bases at V and 0 bases at J, leaving 6 bases unmatched. The CDR3 protein is CASSQDGAGVSTDTQYF. The CDR3 nucleotides read TGCGCCAGCAGCCAAGATGGCGCGGGGGTGAGCACAGATACGCAGTATTTT.

The gene calls are TRBV11-2 and TRBJ2-5; the D gene is possibly TRBD1 (5 bases). The DNA end lines up better with TRBJ2-7; the J call may be wrong. The CDR3 extends over 15 amino acids. Germline V lookup: CDR1 SGHAT, CDR2 FQNNGV. The CDR3 protein is CASSLDRDPTYEQYF. CDR3 DNA: TGTGCCAGCAGCTTAGACAGGGATCCCACCTACGAGCAGTACTTC.

This clone was seen a few times. This chain uses TRBV19 with TRBJ1-1; 11 bases agree with TRBD1. The germline V gene encodes CDR1 LNHDA and CDR2 SQIVND (reference sequence). Losses at the gene ends were 6 bases for V and 4 bases for J; bases not matched to a gene: 13. The CDR3 runs to 17 residues. The CDR3: CASRPHPPGTGGTEAFF. Here the CDR3 DNA reads TGTGCCAGTAGACCCCACCCCCCCGGGACAGGGGGCACTGAAGCTTTCTTT.